This is a list of T cell receptor beta chains from one sample in a study of blood T cells in healthy people across ages. One entry per CDR3 protein results from TCRdb running MiXCR on the 5' RACE reads. The top ten hold 20% to 25% of the sample, which has roughly 790,000 distinct CDR3 sequences, roughly two fifths seen once. Sequencing was carried out using blood. All receptors derive from a woman between 55 and 75 years old in good health. CDR3s include the opening cysteine and the closing phenylalanine or tryptophan. The size field is filled for only some rows; it gives once, few, many or a size class.

v_gene: TRBV20-1; j_gene: TRBJ2-3; len: 14; abundance: .; CDR3aa: CSARVPGSTDTQYF
v_gene: TRBV5-1; j_gene: TRBJ2-1; len: 16; abundance: many; CDR3aa: CASSLAIASGSDEQFF
v_gene: TRBV28; j_gene: TRBJ2-7; len: 13; abundance: few; CDR3aa: CASRGPQGHEQYF
v_gene: TRBV9; j_gene: TRBJ2-5; len: 15; abundance: few; CDR3aa: CASSPQGGIGETQYF
v_gene: TRBV18; j_gene: TRBJ2-7; len: 15; abundance: .; CDR3aa: CASSPAGQPTYEQYF
v_gene: TRBV18; j_gene: TRBJ2-7; len: 15; abundance: few; CDR3aa: CASSPGTGDPYEQYF
v_gene: TRBV27; j_gene: TRBJ2-7; len: 15; abundance: .; CDR3aa: CASSWSRDTSYEQYF
v_gene: TRBV18; j_gene: TRBJ2-1; len: 14; abundance: .; CDR3aa: CASSPRGDIGEQFF
v_gene: TRBV6-1; j_gene: TRBJ1-2; len: 14; abundance: few; CDR3aa: CASSSTGGANGYTF
v_gene: TRBV7-9; j_gene: TRBJ2-3; len: 15; abundance: many; CDR3aa: CASSSGLADTDTQYF
v_gene: TRBV29-1; j_gene: TRBJ1-2; len: 11; abundance: .; CDR3aa: CSAGQYYGYTF
v_gene: TRBV12-3/TRBV12-4; j_gene: TRBJ2-7; len: 14; abundance: .; CDR3aa: CASSLDGGHYEQYF
v_gene: TRBV20-1; j_gene: TRBJ1-5; len: 15; abundance: .; CDR3aa: CSASSGTASNQPQHF
v_gene: TRBV20-1; j_gene: TRBJ2-1; len: 11; abundance: .; CDR3aa: CSAKPGTEQFF
v_gene: TRBV10-3; j_gene: TRBJ2-3; len: 15; abundance: many; CDR3aa: CATWTSGSSADTQYF
v_gene: TRBV10-3; j_gene: TRBJ2-7; len: 16; abundance: .; CDR3aa: CASGATSGRGDYEQYF
v_gene: TRBV20-1; j_gene: TRBJ2-1; len: 17; abundance: .; CDR3aa: CSARDIRTSGSGNEQFF
v_gene: TRBV20-1; j_gene: TRBJ1-2; len: 14; abundance: .; CDR3aa: CSASEGRTNYGYTF
v_gene: TRBV7-9; j_gene: TRBJ2-4; len: 16; abundance: .; CDR3aa: CASSPAGLAGANIQYF
v_gene: TRBV5-1; j_gene: TRBJ2-3; len: 15; abundance: many; CDR3aa: CASSSGQPNTDTQYF
v_gene: TRBV7-8; j_gene: TRBJ1-4; len: 12; abundance: few; CDR3aa: CASGVTNEKLFF
v_gene: TRBV28; j_gene: TRBJ2-7; len: 14; abundance: .; CDR3aa: CASSGMGGTYEQYF
v_gene: TRBV27; j_gene: TRBJ2-1; len: 16; abundance: .; CDR3aa: CASSLIPHNQQGEQFF
v_gene: TRBV20-1; j_gene: TRBJ2-2; len: 14; abundance: few; CDR3aa: CSAPKVQGDGELFF
v_gene: TRBV25-1; j_gene: TRBJ2-3; len: 13; abundance: .; CDR3aa: CASSEYSSDTQYF
v_gene: TRBV27; j_gene: TRBJ2-1; len: 15; abundance: .; CDR3aa: CASSIETGTYNEQFF
v_gene: TRBV5-1; j_gene: .; len: 13; abundance: .; CDR3aa: CASSLTGPGTQYF
v_gene: TRBV12-3/TRBV12-4; j_gene: TRBJ2-1; len: 16; abundance: .; CDR3aa: CASTPVQGSPYNEQFF
v_gene: TRBV20-1; j_gene: TRBJ2-1; len: 10; abundance: .; CDR3aa: CSANVREQFF
v_gene: TRBV10-3; j_gene: TRBJ2-3; len: 14; abundance: .; CDR3aa: CAINPGGGADTQYF
v_gene: TRBV19; j_gene: TRBJ2-1; len: 15; abundance: few; CDR3aa: CASRLADLSYNEQFF
v_gene: TRBV20-1; j_gene: TRBJ2-7; len: 15; abundance: .; CDR3aa: CSARWPAGDYNEQYF
v_gene: TRBV7-3; j_gene: .; len: 16; abundance: .; CDR3aa: CASSLGASGVSSEQYF
v_gene: TRBV6-5; j_gene: TRBJ1-2; len: 16; abundance: .; CDR3aa: CASSYSIGVSVRGYTF
v_gene: TRBV3-1; j_gene: TRBJ2-7; len: 14; abundance: few; CDR3aa: CASSQDARGDEQYF
v_gene: TRBV28; j_gene: TRBJ2-1; len: 15; abundance: .; CDR3aa: CASSSIEGAQNEQFF
v_gene: TRBV7-9; j_gene: TRBJ2-1; len: 14; abundance: .; CDR3aa: CASSLDGPVNEQFF
v_gene: TRBV7-2; j_gene: TRBJ1-1; len: 12; abundance: few; CDR3aa: CASSFSRAEAFF
v_gene: TRBV21-1; j_gene: TRBJ2-5; len: 13; abundance: .; CDR3aa: CASSKVRGVTQYF
v_gene: TRBV12-3/TRBV12-4; j_gene: TRBJ2-1; len: 15; abundance: few; CDR3aa: CASSPGGTRNNEQFF
v_gene: TRBV12-3/TRBV12-4; j_gene: TRBJ1-1; len: 13; abundance: .; CDR3aa: CASSRNSNTEAFF
v_gene: TRBV20-1; j_gene: TRBJ2-3; len: 16; abundance: few; CDR3aa: CSATGTSGGVSDTQYF
v_gene: TRBV5-6; j_gene: TRBJ1-2; len: 18; abundance: .; CDR3aa: CASSLGALRDRGLYGYTF
v_gene: TRBV6-6; j_gene: TRBJ2-2; len: 15; abundance: .; CDR3aa: CASSMRAGDTGELFF
v_gene: TRBV12-3/TRBV12-4; j_gene: TRBJ2-4; len: 15; abundance: .; CDR3aa: CASTLRTGAYGEQYF
v_gene: TRBV4-2; j_gene: TRBJ2-5; len: 15; abundance: many; CDR3aa: CASSQEGGGRETQYF
v_gene: TRBV7-2; j_gene: TRBJ2-3; len: 15; abundance: many; CDR3aa: CASSLTAGVSDTQYF
v_gene: TRBV5-1; j_gene: TRBJ1-2; len: 15; abundance: few; CDR3aa: CASSTGTLANYGYTF
v_gene: TRBV3-1; j_gene: TRBJ2-5; len: 16; abundance: .; CDR3aa: CASSQTSGGGRETQYF
v_gene: TRBV6-6; j_gene: TRBJ2-7; len: 16; abundance: .; CDR3aa: CASSPLDRVPSYEQYF
v_gene: TRBV4-1; j_gene: TRBJ2-3; len: 18; abundance: .; CDR3aa: CASSQADSGGGAADTQYF
v_gene: TRBV3-1; j_gene: TRBJ2-7; len: 13; abundance: few; CDR3aa: CASSRRQGYEQYF